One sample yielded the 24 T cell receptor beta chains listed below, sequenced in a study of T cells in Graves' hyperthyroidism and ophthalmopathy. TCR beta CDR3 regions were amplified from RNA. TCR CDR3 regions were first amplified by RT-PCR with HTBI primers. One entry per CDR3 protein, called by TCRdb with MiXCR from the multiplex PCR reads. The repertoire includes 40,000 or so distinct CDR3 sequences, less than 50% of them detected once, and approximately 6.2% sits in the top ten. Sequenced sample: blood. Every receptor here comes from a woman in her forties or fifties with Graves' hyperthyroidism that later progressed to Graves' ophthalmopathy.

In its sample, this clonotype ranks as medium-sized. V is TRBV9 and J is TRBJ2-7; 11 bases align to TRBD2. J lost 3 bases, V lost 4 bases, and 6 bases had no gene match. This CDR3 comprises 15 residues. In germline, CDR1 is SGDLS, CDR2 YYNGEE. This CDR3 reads CASSPSGTSGYEQYF. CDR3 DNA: TGTGCCAGCAGCCCTTCCGGGACTAGCGGCTACGAGCAGTACTTC. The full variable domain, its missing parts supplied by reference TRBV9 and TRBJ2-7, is DSGVTQTPKHLITATGQRVTLRCSPRSGDLSVYWYQQSLDQGLQFLIQYYNGEERAKGNILERFSAQQFPDLHSELNLSSLELGDSALYFCASSPSGTSGYEQYFGPGTRLTVT.

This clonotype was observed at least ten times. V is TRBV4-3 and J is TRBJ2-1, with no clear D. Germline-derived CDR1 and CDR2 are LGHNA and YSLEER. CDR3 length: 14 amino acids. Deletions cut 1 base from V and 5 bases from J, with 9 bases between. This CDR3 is CASSQGSRNNEQFF. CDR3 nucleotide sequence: TGCGCCAGCAGCCAAGGTTCACGGAACAATGAGCAGTTCTTC.

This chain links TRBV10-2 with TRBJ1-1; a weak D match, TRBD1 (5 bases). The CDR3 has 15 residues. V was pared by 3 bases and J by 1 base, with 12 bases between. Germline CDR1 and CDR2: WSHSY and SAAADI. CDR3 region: CASSDRVLGNTEAFF. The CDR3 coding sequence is TGCGCCAGCAGTGACAGGGTTCTCGGGAACACTGAAGCTTTCTTT.

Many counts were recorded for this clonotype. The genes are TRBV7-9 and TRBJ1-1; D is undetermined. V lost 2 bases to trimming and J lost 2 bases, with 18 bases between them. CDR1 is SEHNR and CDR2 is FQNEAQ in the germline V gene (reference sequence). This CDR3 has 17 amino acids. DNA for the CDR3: TGTGCCAGCAGCTTATTCTGGTGGGTTCGTGGAAACACTGAAGCTTTCTTT. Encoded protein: CASSLFWWVRGNTEAFF.

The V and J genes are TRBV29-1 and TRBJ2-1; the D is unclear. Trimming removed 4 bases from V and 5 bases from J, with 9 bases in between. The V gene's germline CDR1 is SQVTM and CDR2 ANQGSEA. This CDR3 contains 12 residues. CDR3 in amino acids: CSVVRGDNEQFF. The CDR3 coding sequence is TGCAGCGTTGTCCGCGGAGACAATGAGCAGTTCTTC.

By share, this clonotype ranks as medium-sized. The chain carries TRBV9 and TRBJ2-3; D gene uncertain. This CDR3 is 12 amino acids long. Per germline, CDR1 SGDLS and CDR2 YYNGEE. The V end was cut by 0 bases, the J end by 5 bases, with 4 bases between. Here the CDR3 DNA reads TGTGCCAGCAGCGTAGAAGGAGATACGCAGTATTTT. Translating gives CASSVEGDTQYF. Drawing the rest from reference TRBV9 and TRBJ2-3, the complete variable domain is DSGVTQTPKHLITATGQRVTLRCSPRSGDLSVYWYQQSLDQGLQFLIQYYNGEERAKGNILERFSAQQFPDLHSELNLSSLELGDSALYFCASSVEGDTQYFGPGTRLTVL.

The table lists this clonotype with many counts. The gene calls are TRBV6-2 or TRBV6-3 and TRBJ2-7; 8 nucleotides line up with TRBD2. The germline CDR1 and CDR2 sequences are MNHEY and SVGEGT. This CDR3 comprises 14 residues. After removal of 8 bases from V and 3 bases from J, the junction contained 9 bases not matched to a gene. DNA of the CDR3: TGTGCCAGCCGATCAGCGGGAGCGGTCTACGAGCAGTACTTC. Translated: CASRSAGAVYEQYF.

As DNA, the CDR3 is TGTGCCAGACGGATGCAAGAGACCCAGTACTTC. Protein: CARRMQETQYF. J is TRBJ2-5 and V is TRBV19; D remains ambiguous. The CDR3 sequence is 11 residues long. Per the germline V gene, CDR1 is LNHDA and CDR2 is SQIVND (reference sequence). Trimming took 9 bases from V and 2 from J, leaving 7 bases between them.

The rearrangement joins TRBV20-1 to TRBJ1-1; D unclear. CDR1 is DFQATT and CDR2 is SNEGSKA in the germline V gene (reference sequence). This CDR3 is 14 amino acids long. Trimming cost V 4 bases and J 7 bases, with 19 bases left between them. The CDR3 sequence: CSANWASGRNEAFF. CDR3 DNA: TGCAGTGCTAATTGGGCTAGCGGGAGGAATGAAGCTTTCTTT.

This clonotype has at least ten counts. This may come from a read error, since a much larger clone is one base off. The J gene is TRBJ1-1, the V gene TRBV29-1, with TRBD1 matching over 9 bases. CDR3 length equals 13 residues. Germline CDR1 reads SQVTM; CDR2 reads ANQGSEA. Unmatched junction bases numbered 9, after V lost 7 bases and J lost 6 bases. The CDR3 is CSGGGQGNAEAFF. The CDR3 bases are TGCAGCGGGGGGGGACAGGGAAACGCTGAAGCTTTCTTT.

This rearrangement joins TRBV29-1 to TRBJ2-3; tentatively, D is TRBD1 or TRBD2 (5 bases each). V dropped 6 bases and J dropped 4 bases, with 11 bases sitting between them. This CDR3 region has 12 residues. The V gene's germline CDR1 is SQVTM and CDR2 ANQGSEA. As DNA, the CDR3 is TGCAGCGTCCAGCAGGGAGCAGATACGCAGTATTTT. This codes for CSVQQGADTQYF.

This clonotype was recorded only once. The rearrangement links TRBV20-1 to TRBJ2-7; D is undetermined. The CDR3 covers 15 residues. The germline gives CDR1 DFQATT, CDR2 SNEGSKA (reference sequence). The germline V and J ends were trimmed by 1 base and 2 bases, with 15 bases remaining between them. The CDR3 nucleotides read TGCAGTGCTAGAGTCCTACAGAGAGGCACCTACGAGCAGTACTTC. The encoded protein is CSARVLQRGTYEQYF.

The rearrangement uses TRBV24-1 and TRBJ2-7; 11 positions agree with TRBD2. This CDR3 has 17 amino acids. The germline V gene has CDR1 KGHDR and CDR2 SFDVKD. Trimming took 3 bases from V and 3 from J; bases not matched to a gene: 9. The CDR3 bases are TGTGCCACCAGTGATGGCTTACTAGCGGGAGTTGTCTACGAGCAGTACTTC. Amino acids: CATSDGLLAGVVYEQYF.

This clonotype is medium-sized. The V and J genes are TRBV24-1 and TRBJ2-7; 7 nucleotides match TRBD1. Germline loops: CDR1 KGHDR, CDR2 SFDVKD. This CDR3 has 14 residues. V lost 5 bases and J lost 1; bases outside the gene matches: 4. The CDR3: CATSVRGPSYEQYF. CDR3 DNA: TGTGCCACCAGTGTAAGGGGGCCTTCCTACGAGCAGTACTTC.

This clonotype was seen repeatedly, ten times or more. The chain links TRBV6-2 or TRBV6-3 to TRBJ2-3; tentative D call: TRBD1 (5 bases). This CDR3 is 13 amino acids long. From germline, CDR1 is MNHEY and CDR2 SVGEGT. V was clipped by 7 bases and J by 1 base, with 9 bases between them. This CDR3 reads CASNRLGTDTQYF. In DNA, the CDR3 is TGTGCCAGCAACAGGTTGGGCACAGATACGCAGTATTTT.

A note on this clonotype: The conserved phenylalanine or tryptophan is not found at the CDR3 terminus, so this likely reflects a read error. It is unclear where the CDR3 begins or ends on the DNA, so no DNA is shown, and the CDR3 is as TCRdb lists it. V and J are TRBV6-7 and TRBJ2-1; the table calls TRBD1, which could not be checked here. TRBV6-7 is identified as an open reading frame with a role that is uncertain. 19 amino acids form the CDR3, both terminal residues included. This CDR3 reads CASSYPLRQPGHRPTMSSC.

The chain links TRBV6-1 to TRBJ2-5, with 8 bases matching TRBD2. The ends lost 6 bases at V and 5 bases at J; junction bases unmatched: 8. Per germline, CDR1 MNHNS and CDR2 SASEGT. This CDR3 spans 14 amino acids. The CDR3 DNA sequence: TGTGCCAGCAGCCAATACTCTAGCGGGGAGACCCAGTACTTC. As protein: CASSQYSSGETQYF.

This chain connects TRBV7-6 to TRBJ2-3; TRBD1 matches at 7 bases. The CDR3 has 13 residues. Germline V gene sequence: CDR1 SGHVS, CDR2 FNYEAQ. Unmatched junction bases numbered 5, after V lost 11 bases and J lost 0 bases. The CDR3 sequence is CARRDRSTDTQYF. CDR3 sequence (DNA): TGTGCCCGCCGGGACAGAAGCACAGATACGCAGTATTTT. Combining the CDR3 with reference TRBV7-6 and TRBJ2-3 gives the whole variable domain GAGVSQSPRYKVTKRGQDVALRCDPISGHVSLYWYRQALGQGPEFLTYFNYEAQQDKSGLPNDRFSAERPEGSISTLTIQRTEQRDSAMYRCARRDRSTDTQYFGPGTRLTVL.

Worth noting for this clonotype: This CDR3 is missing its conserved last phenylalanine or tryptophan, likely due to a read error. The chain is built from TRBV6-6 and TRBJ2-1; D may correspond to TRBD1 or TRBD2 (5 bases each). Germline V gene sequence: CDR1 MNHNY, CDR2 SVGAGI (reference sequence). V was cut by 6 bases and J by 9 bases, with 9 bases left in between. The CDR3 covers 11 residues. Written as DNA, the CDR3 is TGTGCCAGCAGCTATGGGGGTGAGCAGTTCCTC. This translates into CASSYGGEQFL.

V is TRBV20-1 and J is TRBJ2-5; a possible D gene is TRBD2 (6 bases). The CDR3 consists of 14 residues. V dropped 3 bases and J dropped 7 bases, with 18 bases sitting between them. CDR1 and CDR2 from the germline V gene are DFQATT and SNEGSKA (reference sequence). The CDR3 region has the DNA TGCAGTGCTAGGGATCCCAGGGTCGGGGGGACCCAGTACTTC. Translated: CSARDPRVGGTQYF.

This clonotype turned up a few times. The CDR3 coding sequence is TGTGCCAGCACCTATAACTATGGCTACACCTTC. Residues: CASTYNYGYTF. The J gene is TRBJ1-2, the V gene TRBV12-3 or TRBV12-4, with D hard to call. With 7 bases removed from V and 1 base from J, the gap between germline ends came to 4 bases. The CDR3 is 11 amino acids.

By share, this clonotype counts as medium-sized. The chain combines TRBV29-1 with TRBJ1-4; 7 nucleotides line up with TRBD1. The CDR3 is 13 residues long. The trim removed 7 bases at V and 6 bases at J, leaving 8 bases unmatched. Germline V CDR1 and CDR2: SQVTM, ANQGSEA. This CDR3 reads CSAQEGTDEKLFF. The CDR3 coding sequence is TGCAGCGCCCAAGAGGGGACAGATGAAAAACTGTTTTTT.

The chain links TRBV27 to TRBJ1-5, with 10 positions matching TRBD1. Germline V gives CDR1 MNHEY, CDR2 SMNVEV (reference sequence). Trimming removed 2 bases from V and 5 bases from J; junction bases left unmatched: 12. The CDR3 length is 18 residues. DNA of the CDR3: TGTGCCAGCAGTTTAAGTTGGGACAGGGGATGGTCCGATCAGCCCCAGCATTTT. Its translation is CASSLSWDRGWSDQPQHF.

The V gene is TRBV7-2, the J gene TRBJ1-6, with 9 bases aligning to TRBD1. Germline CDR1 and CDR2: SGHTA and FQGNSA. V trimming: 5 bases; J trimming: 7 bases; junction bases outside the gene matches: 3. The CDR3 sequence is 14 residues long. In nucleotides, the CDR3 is TGTGCCAGCAGCCAGGACAGGGGAAATTCACCCCTCCACTTT. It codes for CASSQDRGNSPLHF.